Below are 31 T cell receptor beta chains sequenced from a single sample in a study of early stage breast cancer tumors. Produced via immunoSEQ multiplex PCR; TCRdb's table is partial and in-frame only. This sample yields some 4,500 clones, of which around two thirds are seen a single time; roughly 18% belongs to the top ten. Sequencing used breast tumor tissue. The origin of the receptors is a person aged 45-60 years with breast cancer.

This clone was counted a single time. This chain uses TRBV13 with TRBJ1-3; no definite D call. The CDR3 extends over 17 amino acids. Deletions cut 0 bases from V and 4 bases from J, with 16 bases between. The germline V gene has CDR1 PRHDT and CDR2 FYEKMQ (reference sequence). CDR3 sequence: CASSLGANPREGNTIYF. CDR3 sequence (DNA): TGTGCCAGCAGCTTAGGGGCAAACCCTCGTGAAGGAAACACCATATATTTT.

The V call is TRBV5-1, the J call TRBJ1-2; D is possibly TRBD1 (5 bases). V gave up 5 bases and J gave up 7 bases, with 12 bases separating them. This CDR3 has 12 residues. CDR1 and CDR2 from the germline V gene are SGHRS and YFSETQ. The CDR3 sequence is CASRVGESGYTF. The CDR3 DNA sequence: TGCGCCAGCAGGGTGGGGGAATCTGGCTACACCTTC.

This clone is deemed medium-sized. The chain is built from TRBV2 and TRBJ1-3; no clear D gene. With 3 bases removed from V and 1 base from J, the gap between germline ends came to 7 bases. Per the germline V gene, CDR1 is SNHLY and CDR2 is FYNNEI. The CDR3 runs to 14 residues. CDR3 in amino acids: CASSEADSGNTIYF. Written as DNA, the CDR3 is TGTGCCAGCAGTGAGGCTGATTCTGGAAACACCATATATTTT.

The V gene is TRBV5-6, the J gene TRBJ1-4, with 7 bases matching TRBD1. CDR1 SGHDT and CDR2 YYEEEE come from the germline V gene. After removal of 0 bases from V and 3 bases from J, the junction contained 8 bases not matched to a gene. The CDR3 is made up of 17 amino acids. CDR3 sequence reads: CASSLARQGGANEKLFF. Written as DNA, the CDR3 is TGTGCCAGCAGCTTGGCCAGACAGGGAGGAGCTAATGAAAAACTGTTTTTT.

This chain uses TRBV5-6 with TRBJ2-1; the D call may be TRBD1 or TRBD2 (6 bases each). CDR1 SGHDT and CDR2 YYEEEE come from the germline V gene. The CDR3 covers 16 residues. The germline V and J ends were trimmed by 4 bases and 0 bases, with 14 bases remaining between them. CDR3 bases: TGTGCCAGCAGCGATAGCGGAGGGGGCTCCTACAATGAGCAGTTCTTC. Protein: CASSDSGGGSYNEQFF.

A single count supports this clone. The chain couples TRBV7-2 to TRBJ2-7, with 11 nucleotides matching TRBD1. The V segment lost 1 base and the J segment 6 bases; nucleotides outside the gene matches: 2. CDR1 and CDR2 (germline): SGHTA, FQGNSA. The CDR3 extends over 14 amino acids. CDR3 bases: TGTGCCAGCAGCTTAGGCGGGACAGGGGGCGAGCAGTACTTC. Translation: CASSLGGTGGEQYF.

The genes are TRBV7-2 and TRBJ2-3; D remains ambiguous. The length of the CDR3 is 14 residues. Looked up from germline, CDR1 is SGHTA and CDR2 is FQGNSA. V lost 7 bases and J 3 bases, leaving 14 bases between the germline ends. For the CDR3, the DNA is TGTGCCAGCACCCCACTGGAGATTACAGATACGCAGTATTTT. This codes for CASTPLEITDTQYF.

The chain carries TRBV5-1 and TRBJ2-3, with D perhaps TRBD2 (5 bases). Trimming removed 2 bases at V and 5 bases at J, with 6 bases between. The CDR3 is 12 residues long. Per the germline V gene, CDR1 is SGHRS and CDR2 is YFSETQ. CDR3 region: CASSLSGDTQYF. CDR3 nucleotides: TGCGCCAGCAGCTTAAGCGGAGATACGCAGTATTTT.

As regards this clone: The junction shows a germline mismatch at one end, possibly a read error. The chain is built from TRBV4-1 and TRBJ2-2; D may correspond to TRBD1 or TRBD2 (5 bases each). Germline V lookup: CDR1 MGHRA, CDR2 YSYEKL. This CDR3 contains 14 residues. The CDR3 DNA is TGCGCCAGCAGCCAAGGGGGCGAACACCGGGGAGCTGTTTTT. It specifies CASSQGGEHRGAVF.

This clone appeared a few times. This rearrangement joins TRBV4-2 to TRBJ2-1, with D uncertain. V gave up 6 bases and J gave up 5 bases, with 14 bases separating them. This CDR3 comprises 14 residues. The V gene's germline CDR1 is LGHNA and CDR2 YNFKEQ. The CDR3 is CASRSESMDNEQFF. The CDR3 coding sequence is TGTGCCAGCAGATCCGAGTCAATGGACAATGAGCAGTTCTTC.

This clone was recorded only once. The chain has TRBV19 and TRBJ1-3; tentative D call: TRBD1 (6 bases). The CDR3 has 16 amino acids. V dropped 0 bases and J dropped 4 bases, with 13 bases sitting between them. Germline V gene sequence: CDR1 LNHDA, CDR2 SQIVND (reference sequence). CDR3 DNA: TGTGCCAGTAGTATAGACCCTCAGGGGTTGGGAAACACCATATATTTT. Translated, it gives CASSIDPQGLGNTIYF.

The chain employs TRBV2 and TRBJ2-2; no reliable D call. Trimming removed 4 bases from V and 4 bases from J, with 10 bases in between. The V gene's germline CDR1 is SNHLY and CDR2 FYNNEI. The CDR3 totals 14 residues. In DNA, the CDR3 is TGTGCCAGCAGTGTTGAAAGAACCACCGGGGAGCTGTTTTTT. Its translation: CASSVERTTGELFF.

This clone has a handful of counts. One junction end disagrees with the germline gene, perhaps due to a read error. V gene TRBV7-7 combines with J gene TRBJ2-1, with TRBD2 matching over 10 bases. From germline, CDR1 is SSHAT and CDR2 FNYEAQ (reference sequence). The CDR3 is 14 amino acids. CDR3 protein: CASSPASGSNEQFF. CDR3 DNA sequence: TGTGCTAGCAGCCCGGCTAGCGGGAGCAATGAGCAGTTCTTC.

This rearrangement joins TRBV5-1 to TRBJ1-1; D remains ambiguous. V was pared by 2 bases and J by 6 bases, with 14 bases between. CDR3 size: 14 residues. Germline V gene lookup returns CDR1 SGHRS and CDR2 YFSETQ. As DNA, the CDR3 is TGCGCCAGCAGCTTTGTCAGTGGAGCTGCTGAAGCTTTCTTT. Its protein is CASSFVSGAAEAFF. Complete variable domain (other parts from reference TRBV5-1 and TRBJ1-1): KAGVTQTPRYLIKTRGQQVTLSCSPISGHRSVSWYQQTPGQGLQFLFEYFSETQRNKGNFPGRFSGRQFSNSRSEMNVSTLELGDSALYLCASSFVSGAAEAFFGQGTRLTVV.

This chain connects TRBV11-3 to TRBJ2-1; 15 bases map to TRBD2. The J segment lost 1 base and the V segment lost 5 bases, leaving 6 bases of the junction unmatched. The germline CDR1 and CDR2 sequences are SGHNT and YENEEA. The CDR3 length is 18 residues. The CDR3 coding sequence is TGTGCCAGCAGCCCGGGACTAGCGGGGGGAGGGTCCTACAATGAGCAGTTCTTC. Protein product: CASSPGLAGGGSYNEQFF.

V gene TRBV28 combines with J gene TRBJ1-4; D might be TRBD1 (6 bases). The CDR3 extends over 14 amino acids. V lost 7 bases and J lost 6, with 15 bases in between. The V gene's germline CDR1 is MDHEN and CDR2 SYDVKM. This CDR3 reads CASIPGGGYEKLFF. The CDR3 DNA sequence: TGTGCCAGCATCCCGGGGGGGGGCTATGAAAAACTGTTTTTT. Complete variable domain (other parts from reference TRBV28 and TRBJ1-4): DVKVTQSSRYLVKRTGEKVFLECVQDMDHENMFWYRQDPGLGLRLIYFSYDVKMKEKGDIPEGYSVSREKKERFSLILESASTNQTSMYLCASIPGGGYEKLFFGSGTQLSVL.

This clone showed up just a few times. The chain links TRBV9 to TRBJ1-1; 7 nucleotides match TRBD1. CDR3 size: 16 residues. CDR1 is SGDLS, CDR2 YYNGEE, per germline. Losses at the gene ends were 3 bases for V and 2 bases for J; bases not matched to a gene: 10. DNA for the CDR3: TGTGCCAGCAGCGCCCCCCGGGACAGCTTTAACACTGAAGCTTTCTTT. Its translation: CASSAPRDSFNTEAFF.

This clone was found a few times. The V call is TRBV9, the J call TRBJ2-1; 7 bases match TRBD2. Germline V gene lookup returns CDR1 SGDLS and CDR2 YYNGEE. CDR3 length equals 18 residues. The V gene end was trimmed by 4 bases and the J gene end by 0 bases; junction bases not matched to a gene: 13. In DNA, the CDR3 is TGTGCCAGCAGCCTGGAGGCTAGCGGATCGAGCTCCTACAATGAGCAGTTCTTC. Translated, it gives CASSLEASGSSSYNEQFF.

The rearrangement joins TRBV2 to TRBJ2-7; possibly TRBD2 for D (6 bases). This CDR3 region has 13 residues. V was cut by 8 bases and J by 7 bases, with 18 bases left in between. The V gene's germline CDR1 is SNHLY and CDR2 FYNNEI. The CDR3 here is CASCGTGHGEQYV. In DNA, the CDR3 is TGTGCCAGCTGCGGGACGGGGCATGGGGAGCAGTACGTC.

This clone was observed once. This chain links TRBV4-3 with TRBJ1-2, with TRBD1 as a possible D gene (6 bases). Germline loops: CDR1 LGHNA, CDR2 YSLEER. This CDR3 is built from 14 residues. V was clipped by 2 bases and J by 5 bases, with 12 bases between them. The CDR3 protein is CASSQHRETYGYTF. Here the CDR3 DNA reads TGCGCCAGCAGCCAACACAGGGAAACTTATGGCTACACCTTC.

This sequence joins TRBV19 and TRBJ1-5, with TRBD1 as a possible D gene (5 bases). Germline CDR1 LNHDA, CDR2 SQIVND (reference sequence). Trimming removed 1 base from V and 5 bases from J, with 12 bases in between. This CDR3 has 15 residues. For the CDR3, the DNA is TGTGCCAGTAGTATAGCCCATACGGGACATCAGCCCCAGCATTTT. This encodes CASSIAHTGHQPQHF.

The rearrangement uses TRBV7-3 and TRBJ2-3; D may correspond to TRBD1 or TRBD2 (6 bases each). CDR1 is SGHTA and CDR2 is FQGTGA in the germline V gene. The CDR3 contains 17 residues. V dropped 5 bases and J dropped 2 bases, with 20 bases sitting between them. CDR3 in DNA: TGTGCCAGCAGCCCTAATTCCCGAGGGGGGTTCACAGATACGCAGTATTTT. It encodes CASSPNSRGGFTDTQYF.

The rearrangement uses TRBV11-3 and TRBJ1-1; TRBD1 aligns across 10 bases. Germline loops: CDR1 SGHNT, CDR2 YENEEA. V shed 5 bases, J shed 1 base, and the junction held 7 bases outside the gene matches. The CDR3 is 16 residues long. CDR3 protein: CASSPRDRGENTEAFF. In DNA, the CDR3 is TGTGCCAGCAGCCCCCGGGACAGGGGCGAGAACACTGAAGCTTTCTTT.

The gene calls are TRBV14 and TRBJ1-1, with 10 bases matching TRBD1. The J segment lost 6 bases and the V segment lost 1 base, leaving 14 bases of the junction unmatched. CDR1 SGHDN and CDR2 FVKESK come from the germline V gene. This CDR3 region has 18 residues. Here the CDR3 DNA reads TGTGCCAGCAGCCAAGCGACCATTGGACAGGGGGGGTTCTCTGAAGCTTTCTTT. Translated, it gives CASSQATIGQGGFSEAFF. Full variable domain (rest looked up from reference TRBV14 and TRBJ1-1): EAGVTQFPSHSVIEKGQTVTLRCDPISGHDNLYWYRRVMGKEIKFLLHFVKESKQDESGMPNNRFLAERTGGTYSTLKVQPAELEDSGVYFCASSQATIGQGGFSEAFFGQGTRLTVV.

This clone was seen just once. J is TRBJ1-5 and V is TRBV2, with D perhaps TRBD1 (5 bases). Germline V gene data show CDR1 as SNHLY and CDR2 as FYNNEI. The length of the CDR3 is 13 residues. V was clipped by 7 bases and J by 11 bases, with 18 bases between them. The CDR3 DNA reads as TGTGCCAGCAAGGGACCCCCCGAATCGTCCCAGCATTTT. Translation: CASKGPPESSQHF.

The chain is built from TRBV14 and TRBJ2-7; 8 nucleotides align to TRBD2. V shed 2 bases and J 0 bases; nucleotides not matched to a gene: 12. The CDR3 has 18 amino acids. Germline V gives CDR1 SGHDN, CDR2 FVKESK. The CDR3 is CASSQRRGREGYSYEQYF. The CDR3 DNA is TGTGCCAGCAGCCAAAGAAGGGGTCGGGAGGGCTACTCCTACGAGCAGTACTTC. Based on the CDR3 plus reference TRBV14 and TRBJ2-7, the full variable domain is EAGVTQFPSHSVIEKGQTVTLRCDPISGHDNLYWYRRVMGKEIKFLLHFVKESKQDESGMPNNRFLAERTGGTYSTLKVQPAELEDSGVYFCASSQRRGREGYSYEQYFGPGTRLTVT.

The rearrangement links TRBV6-6 to TRBJ1-1, with 9 nucleotides matching TRBD1. From germline, CDR1 is MNHNY and CDR2 SVGAGI (reference sequence). The CDR3 spans 15 residues. V shed 6 bases and J 5 bases; nucleotides not matched to a gene: 10. The CDR3 is CASSFTGGAQTEAFF. The DNA for the CDR3 is TGTGCCAGCAGCTTCACAGGGGGCGCGCAAACTGAAGCTTTCTTT.

A remark on this clone: Other DNA variants within this sample encode the same CDR3. V and J are TRBV6-6 and TRBJ1-5, with 9 bases lining up with TRBD1. The ends lost 2 bases at V and 4 bases at J; junction bases unmatched: 6. Germline values: CDR1 MNHNY, CDR2 SVGAGI (reference sequence). This CDR3 is 16 amino acids long. DNA for the CDR3: TGTGCCAGCAGTTACCCAACAGGGGGCGGAAATCAGCCCCAGCATTTT. It translates to CASSYPTGGGNQPQHF.

V gene TRBV7-2 combines with J gene TRBJ1-1, with 8 bases that match TRBD1. This CDR3 spans 15 amino acids. Germline lookup yields CDR1 SGHTA and CDR2 FQGNSA. J was trimmed by 0 bases and V by 6 bases; bases with no gene match: 6. In DNA form, the CDR3 reads TGTGCCAGCAGTAACGGACAGGGTATGAACACTGAAGCTTTCTTT. Translating it yields CASSNGQGMNTEAFF.

This clone was observed a single time. V gene TRBV2 combines with J gene TRBJ1-4; D remains unclear. The V gene lost 4 bases and the J gene lost 0 bases, with 9 bases spanning the gap. The CDR3 is 15 residues long. CDR1 and CDR2 from the germline V gene are SNHLY and FYNNEI. For the CDR3, the DNA is TGTGCCAGCAGTGCCGACGGTGCAACTAATGAAAAACTGTTTTTT. Translating gives CASSADGATNEKLFF.

This clone was counted only a few times. The chain couples TRBV28 to TRBJ1-5, with 8 positions matching TRBD1. Losses at the gene ends were 2 bases for V and 3 bases for J; bases not matched to a gene: 18. The CDR3 spans 20 residues. The germline V gene has CDR1 MDHEN and CDR2 SYDVKM. CDR3 sequence: CASSLLSYRGTGFFNQPQHF. Here the CDR3 DNA reads TGTGCCAGCAGTTTACTATCCTACCGAGGGACAGGTTTTTTCAATCAGCCCCAGCATTTT.